The next 32 T cell receptor beta chains were all read from a single sample in a study of read filtering for tumor transcriptome and immune sequencing. Molecular barcoded adaptors covering alpha/delta and beta/gamma chains were used on approximately 400 ng RNA. Via MiXCR, TCRdb re-called the reads, giving one row per CDR3 protein. This table has approximately 59,000 distinct CDR3 sequences, roughly an eighth appearing once. What was sequenced was a population of CD138-negative cells sorted from bone marrow. The source is a donor aged 40 or over with multiple myeloma.

This clonotype was seen ten or more times. V gene TRBV5-1 combines with J gene TRBJ2-3; D perhaps matches TRBD1 (5 bases). This CDR3 contains 16 residues. Germline V gene lookup returns CDR1 SGHRS and CDR2 YFSETQ. V lost 0 bases and J 3 bases, leaving 14 bases between the germline ends. CDR3: CASSLASVRVTDTQYF. DNA of the CDR3: TGCGCCAGCAGCTTGGCGTCCGTCAGGGTAACAGATACGCAGTATTTT.

This clonotype was seen at least ten times. The chain combines TRBV7-9 with TRBJ1-5, with 7 bases lining up with TRBD1. The germline V gene encodes CDR1 SEHNR and CDR2 FQNEAQ (reference sequence). Trimming took 0 bases from V and 7 from J; bases not matched to a gene: 0. CDR3 size: 13 residues. In DNA form, the CDR3 reads TGTGCCAGCAGCTTAGCACAGGGGCAGCCCCAGCATTTT. Translation: CASSLAQGQPQHF.

There are many counts of this clonotype. The V and J genes are TRBV3-1 and TRBJ2-7; 10 nucleotides agree with TRBD1. Germline CDR1 is LGHDT and CDR2 is YNNKEL (reference sequence). The CDR3 spans 16 residues. J was trimmed by 2 bases and V by 3 bases; bases with no gene match: 7. This CDR3 is CASSHRRDRGAYEQYF. CDR3 bases: TGTGCCAGCAGCCATAGGAGGGACAGGGGCGCCTACGAGCAGTACTTC.

This clonotype was seen repeatedly, ten times or more. This chain links TRBV5-1 with TRBJ1-1; maybe TRBD1 (5 bases). The CDR3 covers 14 residues. Trimming pared 3 bases from V and 1 base from J, leaving 10 bases between. Germline-derived CDR1 and CDR2 are SGHRS and YFSETQ. CDR3 in amino acids: CASSSGQPNTEAFF. The DNA for the CDR3 is TGCGCCAGCAGCTCCGGACAACCGAACACTGAAGCTTTCTTT.

The J gene is TRBJ2-5, the V gene TRBV7-8; D might be TRBD2 (5 bases). Germline V gene lookup returns CDR1 SGHVS and CDR2 FQNEAQ. The CDR3 spans 14 residues. Trimming pared 1 base from V and 0 bases from J, leaving 6 bases between. The CDR3 reads CASSLGLYQETQYF. In nucleotides, the CDR3 is TGTGCCAGCAGCTTAGGACTATACCAAGAGACCCAGTACTTC.

There are many counts of this clonotype. The V gene is TRBV20-1, the J gene TRBJ2-3; D is uncertain. Trimming cost V 3 bases and J 1 base, with 8 bases left between them. This CDR3 contains 13 residues. Per germline, CDR1 DFQATT and CDR2 SNEGSKA (reference sequence). The CDR3 is CSASSDRTDTQYF. Here the CDR3 DNA reads TGCAGTGCTAGTTCGGATCGCACAGATACGCAGTATTTT.

A note on this clonotype: This could be a read error, since a much larger clone is one nucleotide away. V gene TRBV20-1 combines with J gene TRBJ2-1, with 7 bases lining up with TRBD2. This CDR3 has 14 amino acids. Per the germline V gene, CDR1 is DFQATT and CDR2 is SNEGSKA (reference sequence). The CDR3 bases are TGCGGTGCTCCCAAGCGGACTAGTTCGGGTGAGCAGTTCTTC. Residues: CGAPKRTSSGEQFF.

This clonotype was detected a few times. This chain uses TRBV7-2 with TRBJ2-5; D is unclear. The CDR3 length is 13 residues. Germline V lookup: CDR1 SGHTA, CDR2 FQGNSA. Trimming shortened V by 0 bases and J by 4 bases, and 6 bases separated the two germline ends. CDR3 in amino acids: CASSLAPRETQYF. In nucleotides, the CDR3 is TGTGCCAGCAGCTTAGCCCCACGAGAGACCCAGTACTTC. Filled out from reference TRBV7-2 and TRBJ2-5, the complete variable domain reads GAGVSQSPSNKVTEKGKDVELRCDPISGHTALYWYRQSLGQGLEFLIYFQGNSAPDKSGLPSDRFSAERTGGSVSTLTIQRTQQEDSAVYLCASSLAPRETQYFGPGTRLLVL.

This clonotype has a count of ten or more. A junction boundary mismatches the germline segment, possibly from a read error. The chain employs TRBV11-2 and TRBJ1-2; tentative D call: TRBD1 (6 bases). Looked up from germline, CDR1 is SGHAT and CDR2 is FQNNGV. The CDR3 covers 11 residues. The CDR3 sequence: CASSHLNRVYF. CDR3 nucleotides: TGTGCCAGCAGCCATCTCAACAGGGTGTACTTC.

This clonotype was seen repeatedly, ten times or more. The V call is TRBV19, the J call TRBJ2-2; D call uncertain. Per germline, CDR1 LNHDA and CDR2 SQIVND (reference sequence). CDR3 length equals 12 residues. Trimming removed 6 bases at V and 7 bases at J, with 9 bases between. CDR3 amino acids: CASRSGYGELFF. CDR3 nucleotide sequence: TGTGCCAGTAGATCGGGTTACGGGGAGCTGTTTTTT.

This clonotype was observed many times. The V gene is TRBV20-1, the J gene TRBJ1-1; TRBD1 is a possible D gene (5 bases). The V gene's germline CDR1 is DFQATT and CDR2 SNEGSKA (reference sequence). V gave up 0 bases and J gave up 10 bases, with 15 bases separating them. The CDR3 totals 13 residues. This CDR3 is CSARDLGGLGAFF. CDR3 coding DNA: TGCAGTGCTAGAGATCTCGGGGGACTCGGAGCTTTCTTT.

To note about this clonotype: A much more abundant neighbour one base away suggests this may be a read error. This chain uses TRBV6-6 with TRBJ1-1, with D unclear. Germline CDR1 MNHNY, CDR2 SVGAGI (reference sequence). With 0 bases removed from V and 1 base from J, the gap between germline ends came to 21 bases. This CDR3 region has 19 residues. CDR3 protein: CASSYSSPQIVAGNTEAFF. The CDR3 DNA is TGTGCCAGCAGTTACTCTTCCCCACAGATAGTCGCTGGGAACACTGAAGCTTTCTTT.

At least ten counts were recorded for this clonotype. The rearrangement uses TRBV11-2 and TRBJ1-1; TRBD1 agrees at 7 bases. This CDR3 spans 16 amino acids. V was pared by 5 bases and J by 5 bases, with 14 bases of the junction left unmatched. CDR1 is SGHAT and CDR2 is FQNNGV in the germline V gene. This CDR3 is CASSTPVQGVRTEAFF. The CDR3 DNA sequence: TGTGCCAGCAGCACCCCCGTTCAGGGGGTTCGAACTGAAGCTTTCTTT.

A word on this clonotype: An end of the junction differs from the germline gene, which may be a read error. The rearrangement joins TRBV7-9 to TRBJ1-1; D not resolved. Germline values: CDR1 SEHNR, CDR2 FQNEAQ (reference sequence). CDR3 length: 13 amino acids. The CDR3 nucleotides read TGTGCCAGCGGCAACGATATGAACACTGGAGCTTTCTTT. Encoded protein: CASGNDMNTGAFF. Looking up the rest from reference TRBV7-9 and TRBJ1-1 gives the full variable domain: DTGVSQNPRHKITKRGQNVTFRCDPISEHNRLYWYRQTLGQGPEFLTYFQNEAQLEKSRLLSDRFSAERPKGSFSTLEIQRTEQGDSAMYLCASGNDMNTGAFFGQGTRLTVV.

The table lists this clonotype with many counts. The genes are TRBV7-9 and TRBJ2-6; D gene uncertain. Germline CDR1 and CDR2: SEHNR and FQNEAQ (reference sequence). This CDR3 spans 16 amino acids. Deletions cut 3 bases from V and 0 bases from J, with 9 bases between. The CDR3 sequence is CASSFIKASGANVLTF. The CDR3 nucleotides are TGTGCCAGCAGCTTTATTAAAGCCTCTGGGGCCAACGTCCTGACTTTC.

This clonotype was detected many times. The chain carries TRBV27 and TRBJ1-1; D is perhaps TRBD1 (5 bases). Trimming removed 3 bases at V and 7 bases at J, with 12 bases between. The CDR3 runs to 13 residues. CDR1 is MNHEY, CDR2 SMNVEV, per germline (reference sequence). CDR3 bases: TGTGCCAGCAGTTTGGCTTGGGGCATTGAAGCTTTCTTT. It codes for CASSLAWGIEAFF.

This clonotype was observed many times. The gene calls are TRBV18 and TRBJ2-3; D is undetermined. CDR1 and CDR2 (germline): KGHSH, LQKENI. CDR3 length: 14 amino acids. V lost 1 base and J lost 0, with 5 bases in between. In DNA form, the CDR3 reads TGTGCCAGCTCACCACAGAGTAGCACAGATACGCAGTATTTT. Residues: CASSPQSSTDTQYF.

This clonotype was seen at least ten times. The chain is built from TRBV20-1 and TRBJ2-7, with D unresolved. Germline V gives CDR1 DFQATT, CDR2 SNEGSKA (reference sequence). The V end was cut by 2 bases, the J end by 1 base, with 6 bases between. The CDR3 is 12 amino acids. The CDR3, as DNA: TGCAGTGCTAGAAACGGGTCCTACGAGCAGTACTTC. It specifies CSARNGSYEQYF.

Points on this clonotype: The CDR3 ends on some other residue instead of the conserved phenylalanine or tryptophan, so this is likely a read error. This chain links TRBV20-1 with TRBJ1-4; D call uncertain. Germline loops: CDR1 DFQATT, CDR2 SNEGSKA (reference sequence). The CDR3 runs to 13 residues. With 6 bases removed from V and 8 bases from J, the gap between germline ends came to 16 bases. This chain's CDR3 is CSASPKQMEKLFL. Written as DNA, the CDR3 is TGCAGTGCATCACCGAAACAGATGGAAAAACTGTTTCTT.

In this sample, this clonotype turned up a few times. V usage is TRBV7-8 and J usage is TRBJ1-5; D not certain. In germline, CDR1 is SGHVS, CDR2 FQNEAQ. The ends were cut back, 0 bases at V and 6 bases at J, with 6 bases in the middle. The CDR3 sequence is 13 residues long. The DNA for the CDR3 is TGTGCCAGCAGCTTAGCACATAGTCAGCCCCAGCATTTT. It yields the protein CASSLAHSQPQHF.

This clonotype came up a few times. The chain recombines TRBV18 with TRBJ2-7; 8 nucleotides agree with TRBD1. J gave up 6 bases and V 2 bases, and 3 bases lay outside the gene matches. The germline V gene has CDR1 KGHSH and CDR2 LQKENI. The CDR3 has 13 residues. CDR3 region: CASSPGQGSEQYF. In DNA form, the CDR3 reads TGTGCCAGCTCACCAGGACAGGGTTCCGAGCAGTACTTC.

This clonotype was seen ten or more times. V gene TRBV5-1 combines with J gene TRBJ2-1, with TRBD2 as a possible D gene (6 bases). The CDR3 runs to 17 residues. Germline V CDR1 and CDR2: SGHRS, YFSETQ. V was cut by 1 base and J by 3 bases, with 17 bases left in between. This CDR3 is CASSLSDGRLGYNEQFF. CDR3 sequence (DNA): TGCGCCAGCAGCTTGTCAGATGGGAGGCTGGGCTACAATGAGCAGTTCTTC. The whole variable domain, remainder taken from reference TRBV5-1 and TRBJ2-1, is KAGVTQTPRYLIKTRGQQVTLSCSPISGHRSVSWYQQTPGQGLQFLFEYFSETQRNKGNFPGRFSGRQFSNSRSEMNVSTLELGDSALYLCASSLSDGRLGYNEQFFGPGTRLTVL.

This clonotype has at least ten counts. The chain combines TRBV6-4 with TRBJ2-3, with D possibly being TRBD1 (5 bases). Germline CDR1 MRHNA, CDR2 SNTAGT. Trimming removed 0 bases from V and 1 base from J, with 5 bases in between. The CDR3 runs to 14 residues. CDR3 in amino acids: CASSDSGGTDTQYF. The CDR3 coding sequence is TGTGCCAGCAGTGACTCAGGGGGCACAGATACGCAGTATTTT.

Of note for this clonotype: This may be a read error: a much more frequent sequence differs by one nucleotide. This chain connects TRBV4-1 to TRBJ2-2; perhaps D is TRBD1 or TRBD2 (6 bases each). Germline-derived CDR1 and CDR2 are MGHRA and YSYEKL. This CDR3 comprises 16 residues. Written as DNA, the CDR3 is TGCGCCAGCAGCCCAAGAGGGGGGTTGAACACCGGGGAGCTGTCTTTT. Amino acid sequence: CASSPRGGLNTGELSF.

This clonotype occurred many times. The rearrangement uses TRBV12-3 or TRBV12-4 and TRBJ1-2; D remains unclear. The CDR3 has 16 residues. Trimming stripped 9 bases from V and 8 bases from J, with 28 bases between. The CDR3 DNA follows: TGTGCCAGTACACTGAGGGCCGGACGATCTCCCTCCGGCTACACCTTC. It specifies CASTLRAGRSPSGYTF.

The sample holds many counts of this clonotype. The V gene is TRBV6-5, the J gene TRBJ1-1; TRBD1 might be the D (5 bases). The germline V gene has CDR1 MNHEY and CDR2 SVGAGI. The CDR3 extends over 15 amino acids. V shed 6 bases and J shed 1 base, with 15 bases lying between them. CDR3 amino acids: CASSPKGHRNTEAFF. As DNA, the CDR3 is TGTGCCAGCAGCCCGAAGGGGCACAGGAACACTGAAGCTTTCTTT.

This clonotype was detected many times. The chain carries TRBV7-3 and TRBJ2-1; TRBD2 aligns across 9 bases. With 2 bases clipped from V and 10 bases from J, the junction kept 9 bases outside the gene matches. The CDR3 sequence is 15 residues long. Germline V gives CDR1 SGHTA, CDR2 FQGTGA. This CDR3 is CASSLGGGAQLEQFF. In nucleotides, the CDR3 is TGTGCCAGCAGCTTAGGCGGGGGGGCCCAACTAGAGCAGTTCTTC.

The table lists this clonotype with a few counts. This may be a read error: a much more frequent sequence differs by one nucleotide. V and J are TRBV6-6 and TRBJ2-5; 10 positions agree with TRBD2. The CDR3 totals 15 residues. The germline V gene has CDR1 MNHNY and CDR2 SVGAGI (reference sequence). The CDR3 loop reads CASNYRSGGPETQCF. The CDR3 DNA follows: TGTGCCAGCAACTACCGTAGCGGGGGGCCAGAGACCCAGTGCTTC.

This clonotype was seen many times. The rearrangement joins TRBV7-9 to TRBJ2-7; D unresolved. V was shortened by 0 bases and J by 0 bases, with 12 bases between the two germline ends. CDR3 length equals 16 residues. CDR1 is SEHNR, CDR2 FQNEAQ, per germline (reference sequence). The CDR3 DNA is TGTGCCAGCAGCTTAGCGATAGGCTCCCTCTCCTACGAGCAGTACTTC. It is translated as CASSLAIGSLSYEQYF.

This clonotype came up many times. The V call is TRBV6-5, the J call TRBJ1-5; D is unclear. The V gene's germline CDR1 is MNHEY and CDR2 SVGAGI. CDR3 length: 13 residues. Trimming removed 8 bases from V and 4 bases from J, with 12 bases in between. The CDR3 nucleotides read TGTGCCAGCGGAGGCGTTAGGAATCAGCCCCAGCATTTT. Protein: CASGGVRNQPQHF.

Ten or more counts support this clonotype. The chain joins TRBV20-1 to TRBJ2-3; D may match TRBD1 or TRBD2 (5 bases each). Per the germline V gene, CDR1 is DFQATT and CDR2 is SNEGSKA (reference sequence). This CDR3 spans 12 amino acids. CDR3 nucleotide sequence: TGCAGGCCGCGTAGGGGCGCGGGTACGCAGTATTTT. Its protein is CRPRRGAGTQYF.

This rearrangement joins TRBV23-1 to TRBJ2-7; TRBD1 is a possible D gene (5 bases). TRBV23-1 belongs to the ORF category, with a function that is uncertain. Trimming shortened V by 4 bases and J by 2 bases, and 18 bases separated the two germline ends. This CDR3 contains 16 residues. The CDR3 loop is CASSREDNLGPYEQYF. The CDR3 nucleotides read TGCGCCAGCAGTCGAGAGGACAATTTGGGCCCCTACGAGCAGTACTTC.